These 8 T cell receptor beta chains originate from one sample sequenced in a study of T cells after yellow fever vaccination. Each CDR3 protein is one row after TCRdb ran MiXCR on the 5' RACE reads. The data hold 300,000 or so distinct CDR3 sequences, with approximately 8% observed a single time. Sequences were derived from PBMCs, sampled roughly 47 days after the first yellow fever vaccination. Receptors originate from a man between 18 and 35 years old who received the YFV17D yellow fever vaccine.

There are a few counts of this clonotype. The V gene is TRBV19, the J gene TRBJ1-1; D remains unclear. The CDR3 contains 12 residues. The V end was cut by 9 bases, the J end by 3 bases, with 11 bases between. Germline V gene data show CDR1 as LNHDA and CDR2 as SQIVND (reference sequence). The CDR3 reads CASGDGYTEAFF. The CDR3 nucleotides read TGTGCCAGCGGAGACGGGTACACTGAAGCTTTCTTT.

J is TRBJ1-2 and V is TRBV7-2, with unresolved D. The CDR3 runs to 12 residues. Trimming stripped 5 bases from V and 5 bases from J, with 9 bases between. In germline, CDR1 is SGHTA, CDR2 FQGNSA. The CDR3 DNA is TGTGCCAGCAGCCCCAGGACTTATGGCTACACCTTC. Amino acids: CASSPRTYGYTF.

As regards this clonotype: A junction end diverges from the germline sequence, so it may reflect a read error. The chain has TRBV7-2 and TRBJ2-1; D is possibly TRBD2 (5 bases). CDR3 length: 11 amino acids. Germline CDR1 and CDR2: SGHTA and FQGNSA. Here the CDR3 reads CASSLGARGIF. CDR3 nucleotides: TGTGCCAGCAGCTTAGGGGCCCGGGGAATCTTC.

This clonotype was observed at least ten times. The chain carries TRBV20-1 and TRBJ1-2; 7 nucleotides match TRBD1. Germline V gene data show CDR1 as DFQATT and CDR2 as SNEGSKA (reference sequence). This CDR3 has 16 amino acids. Germline trimming cut 4 bases from V and 3 bases from J; bases unmatched to any gene: 14. The CDR3, as DNA: TGCAGTGCTACCGGGACAGATACCCAATCCGACTATGGCTACACCTTC. It codes for CSATGTDTQSDYGYTF.

The rearrangement uses TRBV5-6 and TRBJ2-1; 8 nucleotides line up with TRBD1. Per germline, CDR1 SGHDT and CDR2 YYEEEE. Trimming removed 6 bases from V and 6 bases from J; junction bases left unmatched: 5. CDR3 length equals 13 residues. This CDR3 reads CASTLDRVNEQFF. The CDR3 DNA reads TGTGCCAGCACCCTGGACAGGGTCAATGAGCAGTTCTTC.

This clonotype was observed a few times. V usage is TRBV28 and J usage is TRBJ2-5, with D perhaps given as TRBD1 or TRBD2 (5 bases each). The CDR3 is made up of 15 amino acids. Germline V gene data show CDR1 as MDHEN and CDR2 as SYDVKM. The V and J ends lost 7 bases and 2 bases respectively, with 17 bases between them. The CDR3 DNA follows: TGTGCCAGCAAGAGGGGTGGTGGATCTCAAGAGACCCAGTACTTC. It codes for CASKRGGGSQETQYF.

This clonotype was seen ten or more times. At one end the junction does not follow the germline gene, possibly because of a read error. The gene calls are TRBV7-7 and TRBJ2-1; 7 bases line up with TRBD2. Germline assignment: CDR1 SSHAT and CDR2 FNYEAQ (reference sequence). CDR3 length: 13 residues. CDR3 nucleotides: TGTGCTAGCAGCTTACGGGGGGACAATGAGCAGTTCTTC. Translation: CASSLRGDNEQFF.

The sample holds a few counts of this clonotype. The chain employs TRBV11-2 and TRBJ2-2; 7 nucleotides align to TRBD1. The CDR3 covers 12 residues. The germline V gene encodes CDR1 SGHAT and CDR2 FQNNGV. J was trimmed by 4 bases and V by 10 bases; bases with no gene match: 3. The CDR3 sequence is CAIRQGTGELFF. CDR3 coding DNA: TGTGCCATCCGACAGGGCACCGGGGAGCTGTTTTTT.